This TCR beta chain was sequenced in a study of T-cell reconstitution after alpha-beta-depleted transplantation in children. During its preparation, the TCRbeta library received unique molecular identifiers. TCRdb itself ran the PCR reads through MiXCR, one entry per CDR3 protein. The table lists about 610,000 distinct CDR3 sequences, 8% to 11% of them singletons. The V gene end was trimmed by 5 bases and the J gene end by 3 bases; junction bases not matched to a gene: 4. Germline CDR1 reads SGHTA; CDR2 reads FQGTGA. The CDR3 is 16 amino acids. Sample: PBMCs from the stem cell graft donor, taken from the stem cell graft. The chain combines TRBV7-3 with TRBJ2-2; TRBD1 agrees at 12 bases. The TCR was taken from a human donor who donated a stem cell graft to a child with acute myeloid leukemia. In nucleotides, the CDR3 is TGTGCCAGCAGCCTTGGGACAGGGGGCTACACCGGGGAGCTGTTTTTT. This gives the protein CASSLGTGGYTGELFF. Complete variable domain (other parts from reference TRBV7-3 and TRBJ2-2): GAGVSQTPSNKVTEKGKYVELRCDPISGHTALYWYRQSLGQGPEFLIYFQGTGAADDSGLPNDRFFAVRPEGSVSTLKIQRTERGDSAVYLCASSLGTGGYTGELFFGEGSRLTVL.